This passage covers 25 T cell receptor beta chains from one sample sequenced in a study of regulatory T cells in long-lasting Graves disease. Arm-PCR with iRepertoire HTBI primers amplified the CDR3 regions for these TCR beta libraries. TCRdb passed the multiplex PCR reads through MiXCR, listing each CDR3 protein once. The sample contains approximately 400,000 distinct CDR3 sequences, around 21% of which appear only once. As to time point: persistent/refractory GD, antithyroid drugs over 5 years with positive TRAb. With RNA extracted from PBMCs as input, the TCR library was made. Sequences were derived from peripheral blood mononuclear cells (PBMCs), sampled when the disease was refractory, from a patient treated with antithyroid drugs. The receptor source for this set is a female donor with Graves disease.

This chain joins TRBV7-9 and TRBJ1-2; no firm D call. The CDR3 loop spans 13 amino acids. Germline V CDR1 and CDR2: SEHNR, FQNEAQ (reference sequence). V was trimmed by 0 bases and J by 2 bases, leaving 4 bases between them. This CDR3 reads CASSLAVNYGYTF. CDR3 nucleotides: TGTGCCAGCAGCTTAGCTGTAAACTATGGCTACACCTTC.

The chain joins TRBV28 to TRBJ2-3; D assignment may be TRBD1 or TRBD2 (5 bases each). V was pared by 6 bases and J by 6 bases, with 10 bases between. Germline CDR1 MDHEN, CDR2 SYDVKM. The CDR3 has 12 residues. This CDR3 is CASSGTRDTQYF. In DNA, the CDR3 is TGTGCCAGCAGCGGGACCAGGGATACGCAGTATTTT.

This clonotype was found many times. The rearrangement uses TRBV28 and TRBJ2-3; D unresolved. Per the germline V gene, CDR1 is MDHEN and CDR2 is SYDVKM. The ends were cut back, 6 bases at V and 2 bases at J, with 18 bases in the middle. CDR3 length: 16 residues. CDR3 loop: CASSRTSGKLTDTQYF. The DNA of the CDR3 is TGTGCCAGCAGCCGCACGTCAGGAAAACTCACAGATACGCAGTATTTT.

Points on this clonotype: One end of the junction fails to match germline, which may point to a read error. This chain connects TRBV28 to TRBJ1-1; a weak D match, TRBD1 (6 bases). The length of the CDR3 is 16 residues. CDR1 is MDHEN and CDR2 is SYDVKM in the germline V gene. The CDR3 coding sequence is TGTGCCAGCTGTTTACTGTTCGTGGCAGGGGCAGGTGAAGCTTTCTTT. Its translation: CASCLLFVAGAGEAFF.

The CDR3 DNA sequence: TGTGCCAGCAGTGGGGGACAGGGAGGAGATACGCAGTATTTT. It specifies CASSGGQGGDTQYF. This chain links TRBV6-4 with TRBJ2-3; TRBD1 matches 9 bases. Germline V gene sequence: CDR1 MRHNA, CDR2 SNTAGT. This CDR3 is built from 14 residues. Trimming removed 4 bases from V and 5 bases from J; junction bases left unmatched: 4.

This clonotype came up a few times. The chain employs TRBV4-1 and TRBJ1-4; 8 nucleotides align to TRBD1. V gave up 5 bases and J gave up 4 bases; unmatched junction bases: 3. The germline V gene has CDR1 MGHRA and CDR2 YSYEKL. CDR3 length: 14 residues. CDR3 in amino acids: CASSYRGFNEKLFF. The CDR3 coding sequence is TGCGCCAGCAGCTACAGGGGGTTTAATGAAAAACTGTTTTTT.

The genes are TRBV11-1 and TRBJ2-2; possible D gene TRBD2, 6 bases. The CDR3 spans 17 residues. Germline CDR1 and CDR2: SGHAT and FQDESV (reference sequence). The germline V and J ends were trimmed by 0 bases and 10 bases, with 21 bases remaining between them. CDR3 DNA sequence: TGTGCCAGCAGCTTAGCGCTGATCATCGGAGGGCCCGAGGAGCTGTTTTTT. Its protein is CASSLALIIGGPEELFF.

The J gene is TRBJ1-2, the V gene TRBV25-1, with 7 nucleotides matching TRBD1. Germline trimming cut 1 base from V and 6 bases from J; bases unmatched to any gene: 8. Looked up from germline, CDR1 is MGHDK and CDR2 is SYGVNS. This CDR3 spans 15 amino acids. The DNA of the CDR3 is TGTGCCAGCAGTGAATTCGGAGACAGGGCGGATGGCTACACCTTC. Residues: CASSEFGDRADGYTF.

This clonotype was seen a few times. A much larger clone differs from this one at a single base, so this may be a read error. The rearrangement joins TRBV14 to TRBJ2-7; D is ambiguous. The length of the CDR3 is 15 residues. Germline V CDR1 and CDR2: SGHDN, FVKESK. DNA of the CDR3: TGTGCCAGCAGTCTACCGGGCTACAGCTCCTGCGAGCAGTACTTC. It is translated as CASSLPGYSSCEQYF.

A word on this clonotype: A much larger clonotype is one base distant, so this may be a read error. This rearrangement joins TRBV2 to TRBJ1-4; the D gene is possibly TRBD1 (5 bases). This CDR3 comprises 12 residues. In germline, CDR1 is SNHLY, CDR2 FYNNEI. Deletions cut 10 bases from V and 5 bases from J, with 11 bases between. The CDR3 here is CANRRANEKLFF. The CDR3 nucleotides read TGTGCCAACAGGCGCGCCAATGAAAAACTGTTTTTT.

This clonotype was observed a handful of times. V usage is TRBV19 and J usage is TRBJ2-2; TRBD1 matches at 9 bases. Germline loops: CDR1 LNHDA, CDR2 SQIVND (reference sequence). V gave up 3 bases and J gave up 5 bases; unmatched junction bases: 1. This CDR3 contains 14 residues. CDR3 bases: TGTGCCAGTAGTATCGGACAGGGGACCGGGGAGCTGTTTTTT. It translates to CASSIGQGTGELFF.

In this sample, this clonotype turned up many times. The chain employs TRBV20-1 and TRBJ2-5; 7 bases fit TRBD2. This CDR3 is 13 amino acids long. Germline assignment: CDR1 DFQATT and CDR2 SNEGSKA (reference sequence). V gave up 6 bases and J gave up 3 bases; unmatched junction bases: 7. Here the CDR3 DNA reads TGCAGTGCGTCGGGACTACAGAAAGAGACCCAGTACTTC. This sequence encodes CSASGLQKETQYF.

This clonotype was seen at least ten times. The chain recombines TRBV7-2 with TRBJ2-4; unclear D gene. Germline CDR1 SGHTA, CDR2 FQGNSA. CDR3 length: 14 amino acids. V dropped 2 bases and J dropped 0 bases, with 5 bases sitting between them. CDR3 residues: CASSLSGAKNIQYF. CDR3 DNA: TGTGCCAGCAGCTTATCAGGAGCCAAAAACATTCAGTACTTC.

The CDR3 DNA reads TGTGCCAGCCAGGGGTCCATGAACACTGAAGCTTTCTTT. Protein sequence: CASQGSMNTEAFF. J is TRBJ1-1 and V is TRBV6-1, with D maybe TRBD1 (6 bases). V shed 8 bases and J shed 0 bases, with 10 bases lying between them. Germline V gives CDR1 MNHNS, CDR2 SASEGT. This CDR3 region has 13 residues.

This clonotype was picked up many times. V and J are TRBV29-1 and TRBJ1-1, with D possibly matching TRBD1 (6 bases). Germline V lookup: CDR1 SQVTM, CDR2 ANQGSEA. The CDR3 is made up of 12 amino acids. The V gene lost 7 bases and the J gene lost 7 bases, with 16 bases spanning the gap. CDR3: CSAYRDAGEAFF. In DNA, the CDR3 is TGCAGCGCCTACAGGGATGCCGGTGAAGCTTTCTTT.

The chain recombines TRBV29-1 with TRBJ2-7, with 7 bases matching TRBD2. Germline V gene sequence: CDR1 SQVTM, CDR2 ANQGSEA. V lost 4 bases to trimming and J lost 2 bases; unmatched junction nucleotides: 8. CDR3 length: 14 residues. CDR3 bases: TGCAGCGTTGGGGCAAACGGGGGGACCTACGAGCAGTACTTC. Encoded protein: CSVGANGGTYEQYF.

V is TRBV6-1 and J is TRBJ1-5; 9 bases line up with TRBD1. The CDR3 has 16 residues. The germline CDR1 and CDR2 sequences are MNHNS and SASEGT. Trimming took 5 bases from V and 5 from J; bases not matched to a gene: 10. For the CDR3, the DNA is TGTGCCAGCAGTACATACAACAGGGGGCACGATCAGCCCCAGCATTTT. This sequence encodes CASSTYNRGHDQPQHF.

The chain employs TRBV6-5 and TRBJ1-1; TRBD1 is a possible D gene (5 bases). Germline V gene lookup returns CDR1 MNHEY and CDR2 SVGAGI. V lost 0 bases to trimming and J lost 1 base, with 6 bases between them. This CDR3 is 14 amino acids long. For the CDR3, the DNA is TGTGCCAGCAGTTACTCCAGGGAGAACACTGAAGCTTTCTTT. This gives the protein CASSYSRENTEAFF.

Only a few counts were recorded for this clonotype. The chain carries TRBV12-3 or TRBV12-4 and TRBJ1-2; 8 bases align to TRBD1. Unmatched junction bases numbered 7, after V lost 3 bases and J lost 4 bases. This CDR3 is 15 amino acids long. For the CDR3, the DNA is TGTGCCAGCAGTTTCGCAGGGGGCGCACTCTATGGCTACACCTTC. It specifies CASSFAGGALYGYTF.

This clonotype was seen more than once but under ten times. This chain links TRBV9 with TRBJ2-2; D possibly corresponds to TRBD1 (5 bases). Trimming cost V 3 bases and J 2 bases, with 17 bases left between them. The CDR3 is made up of 17 amino acids. Germline assignment: CDR1 SGDLS and CDR2 YYNGEE. The CDR3 DNA is TGTGCCAGCAGCGGAACCCGAACAGGCGATAACACCGGGGAGCTGTTTTTT. Its protein product is CASSGTRTGDNTGELFF.

Of note for this clonotype: This could be a read error, since a much larger clone is one nucleotide away. V and J are TRBV2 and TRBJ2-2; TRBD1 matches at 8 bases. CDR3 length: 15 amino acids. Germline loops: CDR1 SNHLY, CDR2 FYNNEI. CDR3 nucleotide sequence: TGTGCCAGCAGGGGCCGGACAGGGTTTGTCGGGGAGCCGTTTTTT. This sequence encodes CASRGRTGFVGEPFF.

This clonotype was found many times. The chain carries TRBV7-2 and TRBJ2-7; 9 bases are a match to TRBD2. The CDR3 totals 14 residues. Trimming at V came to 3 bases and at J to 4 bases, leaving 4 bases not matched to a gene. Germline CDR1 and CDR2: SGHTA and FQGNSA. CDR3 sequence reads: CASSLTSGKYEQYF. The CDR3 DNA reads as TGTGCCAGCAGCTTGACTAGCGGTAAATACGAGCAGTACTTC. The whole variable domain, filled in from reference TRBV7-2 and TRBJ2-7, reads GAGVSQSPSNKVTEKGKDVELRCDPISGHTALYWYRQSLGQGLEFLIYFQGNSAPDKSGLPSDRFSAERTGGSVSTLTIQRTQQEDSAVYLCASSLTSGKYEQYFGPGTRLTVT.

This clonotype has at least ten counts. The J gene is TRBJ2-7, the V gene TRBV11-2, with 8 bases matching TRBD1. Germline values: CDR1 SGHAT, CDR2 FQNNGV. The CDR3 totals 14 residues. J gave up 4 bases and V 4 bases, and 6 bases lay outside the gene matches. CDR3 nucleotide sequence: TGTGCCAGCAGCTCCGACAGGGGTCTTTACGAGCAGTACTTC. This translates into CASSSDRGLYEQYF.

This clonotype has more than one count but fewer than ten. The chain employs TRBV12-3 or TRBV12-4 and TRBJ1-2, with a tentative D call TRBD1 (6 bases). CDR3 length equals 14 residues. V was cut by 7 bases and J by 8 bases, with 20 bases left in between. The DNA for the CDR3 is TGTGCCAGCACCCATGGCCGGGGGGCGAGGGGCTACACCTTC. This encodes CASTHGRGARGYTF.

This clonotype was counted between two and nine times. This chain uses TRBV13 with TRBJ2-7; possibly TRBD1 for D (6 bases). Trimming took off 4 bases at V and 3 bases at J, with 10 bases between the two ends. The length of the CDR3 is 13 residues. CDR1 and CDR2 (germline): PRHDT, FYEKMQ (reference sequence). The CDR3 nucleotides read TGTGCCAGCAGCTCCAGGACAGTCTACGAGCAGTACTTC. Protein: CASSSRTVYEQYF.